The entry below gives a single T cell receptor (beta chain) sequence along with its context. The antigen remains undetermined. The CDR3 is cut off 3 residues early in the read; its end comes from the germline J gene. These data come from a study of Tregs in tolerant kidney transplant recipients. At the level of the study: Recipients received nonmyeloablative bone marrow transplants from related graft donors, with transient mixed chimerism.

Study-level findings and limits: Biological reproducibility was not directly addressed, but technical replication error appeared minimal. The small number of patients limits these findings pending further validation. Expanding Tregs on activated donor B cells appeared to best identify donor-specific TCRbeta clones.

Repertoires were generated with immunoSEQ multiplex PCR, while TCRdb's copy carries only in-frame clones and drops some. Across under 55,000 clones, the top ten clones capture approximately 0.81% of the sample. The CDR3 is 15 residues long. Trimming left V 1 base short and J 4 bases short, with 10 bases between. From germline, CDR1 is KGHSH and CDR2 LQKENI. Specimen: CD4+ T cells from blood, collected before the transplant. The clonotype comes from a human donor who received a combined kidney and bone marrow transplant. The chain combines TRBV18 with TRBJ1-4; tentatively, D is TRBD1 (5 bases). The CDR3 loop reads CASSPRSDSNEKLFF. The CDR3 DNA, read in part, is TGTGCCAGCTCACCACGGAGTGACAGTAATGAAAAA.